This TCR beta chain came from a study of response to subunit inactivated influenza vaccine. TCRdb re-called the RT-PCR reads with MiXCR, one entry per CDR3 protein. This sample has a few hundred thousand distinct CDR3 sequences, with roughly 15% found just once. This clonotype has more than one count but fewer than ten. The length of the CDR3 is 17 residues. Germline CDR1 and CDR2: LGHDT and YNNKEL (reference sequence). The V end was cut by 4 bases, the J end by 9 bases, with 22 bases between. This TCR came from a man aged 50-60 years who received an inactivated influenza vaccine. The V and J genes are TRBV3-1 and TRBJ1-6, with D possibly being TRBD1 (6 bases). The sequencing here drew on PBMCs from blood, taken about 11 days after vaccination. Here the CDR3 reads CASSLPRGRGFGSPLHF. The CDR3 DNA reads TGTGCCAGCAGCCTGCCTCGTGGCAGGGGTTTCGGTTCACCCCTCCACTTT.